This T cell receptor beta chain was captured in a study of blood T cell repertoires in COVID-19. Study details: Sites across the United States, Italy and Spain contributed samples from acute and convalescent COVID-19. Sources were T cells, B-cell-depleted T cells, or PBMCs; the material itself was cDNA or gDNA.

With 3 bases removed from V and 1 base from J, the gap between germline ends came to 10 bases. The germline V gene encodes CDR1 DFQATT and CDR2 SNEGSKA (reference sequence). This CDR3 contains 14 residues. This clone was counted only a few times. Per the authors' pipeline: Amplification of reference gene primers was used by the study to estimate nucleated cell counts. The repertoire was sequenced with immunoSEQ multiplex PCR; TCRdb's copy has only in-frame clones and lacks some. The V and J calls and clone size were taken over from that table, and D and trimming were inferred from the DNA. The sample records under 300,000 clones, about 70% being singletons.

This receptor was obtained from a woman older than 75 with acute or convalescent COVID-19. The sample taken for sequencing was peripheral blood. The V gene is TRBV20-1, the J gene TRBJ1-3, with D uncertain. The CDR3 reads CSASGYSSGNTIYF. In DNA form, the CDR3 reads TGCAGTGCTAGTGGGTACAGTTCTGGAAACACCATATATTTT.